This T cell receptor (beta chain) came from a study of T cell responses to AZD1222 COVID-19 vaccine. Study at large: Second-dose timings of about 4 or about 12 weeks were pooled. Overall study results and limits: Baseline seropositivity occurred in only a handful of AZD1222 recipients. Two doses of AZD1222 preceded a rise in Spike-specific TCR breadth and depth. Along spike, vaccine-associated CD4 TCRs were found throughout, with dominance at 160-218 and 743-854.

Trimming cost V 0 bases and J 5 bases, with 17 bases left between them. The CDR3 sequence is 16 residues long. Germline-derived CDR1 and CDR2 are MNHEY and SVGAGI. The data were produced by immunoSEQ multiplex PCR, yet TCRdb's version contains in-frame clones alone and is incomplete. The table has roughly 110,000 clones, approximately 87% seen once. Points on this clone: What it recognizes is unknown.

The rearrangement joins TRBV6-5 to TRBJ2-7; D is ambiguous. The TCR sequence derives from an adult in good health. Specimen: peripheral blood, collected on day 0 of AZD1222 vaccination. The CDR3 bases are TGTGCCAGCAGTTACTCGATTGTTAGAGACGGCCACGAGCAGTACTTC. Amino acids: CASSYSIVRDGHEQYF.